A single sample is the source of the 11 T cell receptor beta chains below, sequenced in a study of blood T cells in healthy people across ages. Alongside a J-beta primer mix, a sample-barcoded 5' primer served in a second PCR lasting roughly 6 to 11 cycles. Each CDR3 protein is one row after TCRdb ran MiXCR on the 5' RACE reads. The sample yields about 1.4 million distinct CDR3 sequences, roughly 60% seen once. Sequences were obtained from blood. All receptors derive from a young man in good health.

The chain joins TRBV20-1 to TRBJ1-2; a possible D gene is TRBD1 (6 bases). The CDR3 has 12 residues. Germline CDR1 DFQATT, CDR2 SNEGSKA (reference sequence). Trimming stripped 3 bases from V and 6 bases from J, with 11 bases between. DNA of the CDR3: TGCAGTGCTAGTGACAGGACTAATGGCTACACCTTC. Encoded protein: CSASDRTNGYTF.

The chain combines TRBV10-3 with TRBJ1-2; D uncertain. V shed 1 base and J shed 8 bases, with 8 bases lying between them. Germline V gene lookup returns CDR1 ENHRY and CDR2 SYGVKD. The CDR3 extends over 12 amino acids. CDR3 in amino acids: CAISEWEDGYTF. CDR3 bases: TGTGCCATCAGTGAGTGGGAGGACGGCTACACCTTC.

This chain uses TRBV12-3 or TRBV12-4 with TRBJ2-7; 11 bases line up with TRBD1. Matching the DNA end better, TRBJ2-5 makes the J call doubtful. The CDR3 is 14 amino acids. The CDR3 loop is CASTDRGRGETQYF. CDR3 DNA sequence: TGTGCCAGCACGGACAGGGGGCGAGGGGAGACCCAGTACTTC.

The chain's CDR3 is CASSDPGHGTGDGYTF. Here the CDR3 DNA reads TGTGCCAGCAGCGACCCGGGACATGGGACGGGTGATGGCTACACCTTC. The rearrangement links TRBV7-9 to TRBJ1-2; D perhaps matches TRBD1 (6 bases). Trimming removed 5 bases from V and 6 bases from J, with 22 bases in between. Per germline, CDR1 SEHNR and CDR2 FQNEAQ (reference sequence). The CDR3 consists of 16 residues.

The chain couples TRBV10-3 to TRBJ1-1; D call uncertain. The CDR3 extends over 13 amino acids. Germline V CDR1 and CDR2: ENHRY, SYGVKD. V was pared by 7 bases and J by 1 base, with 10 bases between. CDR3: CAITQPGNTEAFF. The CDR3 nucleotides are TGTGCCATCACCCAGCCCGGGAACACTGAAGCTTTCTTT.

This clonotype turned up a few times. CDR3 sequence reads: CASSQDSGVSYEQYF. The CDR3 DNA reads as TGTGCCAGCAGCCAAGATTCGGGTGTCTCCTACGAGCAGTACTTC. This chain links TRBV4-2 with TRBJ2-7; unclear D gene. The ends were cut back, 0 bases at V and 0 bases at J, with 9 bases in the middle. The germline V gene has CDR1 LGHNA and CDR2 YNFKEQ. The CDR3 consists of 15 residues.

The rearrangement joins TRBV20-1 to TRBJ1-2, with a weak D call TRBD1 (5 bases). The CDR3 has 11 residues. V was clipped by 3 bases and J by 7 bases, with 9 bases between them. Looked up from germline, CDR1 is DFQATT and CDR2 is SNEGSKA (reference sequence). The CDR3 loop reads CSASTGGGYTF. CDR3 nucleotide sequence: TGCAGTGCTAGTACAGGAGGTGGCTACACCTTC.

V is TRBV12-3 or TRBV12-4 and J is TRBJ2-5; 11 nucleotides match TRBD2. Trimming removed 6 bases from V and 1 base from J; junction bases left unmatched: 7. CDR3 length: 16 amino acids. As DNA, the CDR3 is TGTGCCAGCAGCCCACTAGCGGGAGACTTCCAAGAGACCCAGTACTTC. Translated, it gives CASSPLAGDFQETQYF.

This clonotype was detected only once. This chain links TRBV13 with TRBJ2-7, with D tentatively TRBD1 (10 bases). This CDR3 has 16 residues. Germline CDR1 and CDR2: PRHDT and FYEKMQ (reference sequence). V was shortened by 5 bases and J by 4 bases, with 21 bases between the two germline ends. CDR3 protein: CASSPSGGTGVYEQYF. DNA of the CDR3: TGTGCCAGCAGCCCGAGCGGGGGGACAGGGGTGTACGAGCAGTACTTC.

V usage is TRBV10-3 and J usage is TRBJ2-3; TRBD2 might be the D (6 bases). The V gene's germline CDR1 is ENHRY and CDR2 SYGVKD. The CDR3 extends over 16 amino acids. Trimming removed 6 bases at V and 4 bases at J, with 20 bases between. CDR3 nucleotide sequence: TGTGCCATCAGAGATACACAGCCATCTAGCGCAGATACGCAGTATTTT. Protein product: CAIRDTQPSSADTQYF.

The chain has TRBV4-2 and TRBJ2-7; D uncertain. Germline lookup yields CDR1 LGHNA and CDR2 YNFKEQ. Trimming took off 4 bases at V and 4 bases at J, with 11 bases between the two ends. The CDR3 runs 13 residues. The DNA of the CDR3 is TGTGCCAGCAGCCCCGACACGATTTACGAGCAGTACTTC. As protein: CASSPDTIYEQYF.